These 15 T cell receptor beta chains were all obtained from the same sample, sequenced in a study of cytomegalovirus exposure and HLA in healthy donors. PCR primers comprised 60 Vbeta and 13 Jbeta primers. TCRdb's copy holds only in-frame clones and misses some; the assay was immunoSEQ multiplex PCR. The sample consists of 100,000 to 150,000 clones, about 82% of them appearing once. The sample consisted of PBMCs. The receptors here all came from a boy younger than 18 in good health and CMV-seronegative.

This clone was detected once. The V gene is TRBV4-1, the J gene TRBJ1-2; weak D call: TRBD1 (5 bases). Trimming pared 0 bases from V and 8 bases from J, leaving 16 bases between. The CDR3 length is 15 residues. The germline CDR1 and CDR2 sequences are MGHRA and YSYEKL. The CDR3 protein is CASSQDQGLGGGYTF. CDR3 DNA sequence: TGCGCCAGCAGCCAAGATCAGGGCCTGGGAGGCGGCTACACCTTC.

The chain couples TRBV5-1 to TRBJ2-3; 7 nucleotides match TRBD2. J lost 2 bases, V lost 0 bases, and 3 bases had no gene match. CDR1 SGHRS and CDR2 YFSETQ come from the germline V gene. CDR3 length equals 15 residues. In nucleotides, the CDR3 is TGCGCCAGCAGCTTGGTAGCGGGCCCCACAGATACGCAGTATTTT. Encoded protein: CASSLVAGPTDTQYF. Complete variable domain (other parts from reference TRBV5-1 and TRBJ2-3): KAGVTQTPRYLIKTRGQQVTLSCSPISGHRSVSWYQQTPGQGLQFLFEYFSETQRNKGNFPGRFSGRQFSNSRSEMNVSTLELGDSALYLCASSLVAGPTDTQYFGPGTRLTVL.

The rearrangement links TRBV7-6 to TRBJ1-2; 7 nucleotides agree with TRBD1. The ends lost 5 bases at V and 3 bases at J; junction bases unmatched: 9. This CDR3 has 15 amino acids. Germline lookup yields CDR1 SGHVS and CDR2 FNYEAQ. CDR3 nucleotide sequence: TGTGCCAGCAGCCTTACCACAGGGGACTACTATGGCTACACCTTC. This gives the protein CASSLTTGDYYGYTF.

V is TRBV30 and J is TRBJ2-1; D is unresolved. V was shortened by 0 bases and J by 4 bases, with 13 bases between the two germline ends. Germline V lookup: CDR1 GTSNPN, CDR2 SVGIG (reference sequence). The CDR3 has 15 residues. The CDR3 loop is CAWSVLKGEYNEQFF. CDR3 nucleotide sequence: TGTGCCTGGAGTGTATTGAAAGGAGAATACAATGAGCAGTTCTTC.

This chain links TRBV7-9 with TRBJ1-1; D is possibly TRBD1 (5 bases). The CDR3 has 15 residues. Trimming cost V 1 base and J 8 bases, with 17 bases left between them. Germline-derived CDR1 and CDR2 are SEHNR and FQNEAQ (reference sequence). CDR3 DNA: TGTGCCAGCAGCTTAGAAACGGGACTTAAAGTAGAAGCTTTCTTT. As protein: CASSLETGLKVEAFF. Full variable domain (outside the CDR3, taken from reference TRBV7-9 and TRBJ1-1): DTGVSQNPRHKITKRGQNVTFRCDPISEHNRLYWYRQTLGQGPEFLTYFQNEAQLEKSRLLSDRFSAERPKGSFSTLEIQRTEQGDSAMYLCASSLETGLKVEAFFGQGTRLTVV.

This clone has only a few counts. The chain employs TRBV7-8 and TRBJ1-1, with D possibly matching TRBD1 (6 bases). V was clipped by 5 bases and J by 1 base, with 14 bases between them. From germline, CDR1 is SGHVS and CDR2 FQNEAQ. This CDR3 region has 15 residues. The CDR3 reads CASSVHRETNTEAFF. CDR3 in DNA: TGTGCCAGCAGCGTGCACAGGGAGACGAACACTGAAGCTTTCTTT.

V and J are TRBV6-5 and TRBJ2-7, with D tentatively TRBD2 (6 bases). Per germline, CDR1 MNHEY and CDR2 SVGAGI. The CDR3 spans 14 residues. The V and J ends lost 6 bases and 3 bases respectively, with 15 bases between them. In DNA, the CDR3 is TGTGCCAGCAGAGATAGGGACTTGGGCTACGAGCAGTACTTC. This encodes CASRDRDLGYEQYF.

This sequence joins TRBV7-2 and TRBJ1-2, with 9 bases fitting TRBD1. The J segment lost 5 bases and the V segment lost 0 bases, leaving 4 bases of the junction unmatched. The germline CDR1 and CDR2 sequences are SGHTA and FQGNSA. This CDR3 spans 15 amino acids. CDR3 nucleotides: TGTGCCAGCAGCTTAGCCGGGACAGGGCCATATGGCTACACCTTC. This gives the protein CASSLAGTGPYGYTF.

This chain links TRBV27 with TRBJ1-1, with 8 bases identical to TRBD1. The germline V gene encodes CDR1 MNHEY and CDR2 SMNVEV (reference sequence). This CDR3 has 15 residues. J lost 6 bases, V lost 8 bases, and 14 bases had no gene match. The CDR3 protein is CASAHNKDRGAEAFF. DNA for the CDR3: TGTGCCAGCGCGCATAACAAAGACAGGGGCGCTGAAGCTTTCTTT.

The chain employs TRBV9 and TRBJ2-5; TRBD2 might be the D (5 bases). From germline, CDR1 is SGDLS and CDR2 YYNGEE. The CDR3 runs 15 residues. Trimming cost V 0 bases and J 5 bases, with 14 bases left between them. Here the CDR3 reads CASSVGTALIETQYF. Here the CDR3 DNA reads TGTGCCAGCAGCGTAGGGACTGCGCTAATTGAGACCCAGTACTTC. Supplemented by reference TRBV9 and TRBJ2-5, the full variable domain reads DSGVTQTPKHLITATGQRVTLRCSPRSGDLSVYWYQQSLDQGLQFLIQYYNGEERAKGNILERFSAQQFPDLHSELNLSSLELGDSALYFCASSVGTALIETQYFGPGTRLLVL.

In this sample, this clone turned up a few times. V is TRBV4-2 and J is TRBJ2-1; D might be TRBD2 (5 bases). The CDR3 is 14 amino acids. The germline CDR1 and CDR2 sequences are LGHNA and YNFKEQ. The V and J ends lost 3 bases and 13 bases respectively, with 19 bases between them. As DNA, the CDR3 is TGTGCCAGCAGCCAGGCGGACTCGGAGTGGGGACAGTTCTTC. Translated: CASSQADSEWGQFF.

The V call is TRBV5-1, the J call TRBJ2-1, with D perhaps TRBD2 (6 bases). CDR3 size: 17 residues. V lost 5 bases, J lost 0 bases, and 18 bases lay in between. CDR1 and CDR2 from the germline V gene are SGHRS and YFSETQ. The CDR3 reads CASRSSGSLSSYNEQFF. The DNA for the CDR3 is TGCGCCAGCAGATCCAGCGGGTCTCTTAGCTCCTACAATGAGCAGTTCTTC.

The V call is TRBV5-4, the J call TRBJ2-7; 8 bases are a match to TRBD2. Germline assignment: CDR1 SGHNT and CDR2 YYREEE (reference sequence). The CDR3 runs to 14 residues. V gave up 4 bases and J gave up 4 bases; unmatched junction bases: 7. CDR3 protein: CASSADSGRYEQYF. Here the CDR3 DNA reads TGTGCCAGCAGCGCAGACAGCGGGAGATACGAGCAGTACTTC.

This chain connects TRBV4-3 to TRBJ2-2; 13 positions agree with TRBD2. This CDR3 contains 19 residues. The V gene's germline CDR1 is LGHNA and CDR2 YSLEER. Losses at the gene ends were 3 bases for V and 5 bases for J; bases not matched to a gene: 12. The CDR3 loop is CASSHLSGLAGARTGELFF. The DNA for the CDR3 is TGCGCCAGCAGCCATCTCTCCGGACTAGCGGGAGCGAGAACCGGGGAGCTGTTTTTT.

With regard to this clone: At one of its ends the junction is not consistent with the germline gene, which may arise from a read error. This rearrangement joins TRBV4-1 to TRBJ2-1, with TRBD2 identical over 11 bases. The CDR3 sequence is 15 residues long. From germline, CDR1 is MGHRA and CDR2 YSYEKL. The CDR3: CASSLTSGKYSEQFF. CDR3 sequence (DNA): TGCGCCAGCAGCTTGACTAGCGGGAAATACAGTGAGCAGTTCTTC.